What follows are 10 T cell receptor beta chains derived from one specimen sequenced in a study of blood T cell repertoires in COVID-19. Using immunoSEQ multiplex PCR, the repertoire was profiled, and TCRdb retains in-frame clones only, with some absent. In the table there are under 200,000 clones, around 80% of which are singletons. The sequencing input was peripheral blood. The receptors originated from a man aged 25 to 40 with active or convalescent COVID-19.

The chain has TRBV11-2 and TRBJ2-5; 11 bases are shared with TRBD1. CDR1 and CDR2 (germline): SGHAT, FQNNGV. The CDR3 totals 16 residues. The trim removed 2 bases at V and 2 bases at J, leaving 4 bases unmatched. DNA for the CDR3: TGTGCCAGCAGCTTATTTGGGACAGGGGGGCAAGAGACCCAGTACTTC. Translated, it gives CASSLFGTGGQETQYF.

This chain links TRBV6-5 with TRBJ1-1, with D perhaps TRBD1 (5 bases). This CDR3 has 14 amino acids. Germline values: CDR1 MNHEY, CDR2 SVGAGI. Trimming took 3 bases from V and 7 from J, leaving 15 bases between them. The CDR3 sequence: CASSYRGDDGEAFF. For the CDR3, the DNA is TGTGCCAGCAGTTATAGGGGCGACGACGGTGAAGCTTTCTTT.

This clone was counted a few times. The chain uses TRBV5-1 and TRBJ1-2, with D uncertain. Trimming cost V 4 bases and J 1 base, with 17 bases left between them. This CDR3 is built from 16 residues. Germline CDR1 SGHRS, CDR2 YFSETQ. CDR3 loop: CASSHSRARLNYGYTF. In DNA form, the CDR3 reads TGCGCCAGCAGCCACTCGAGGGCCAGGCTTAACTATGGCTACACCTTC. Based on the CDR3 plus reference TRBV5-1 and TRBJ1-2, the full variable domain is KAGVTQTPRYLIKTRGQQVTLSCSPISGHRSVSWYQQTPGQGLQFLFEYFSETQRNKGNFPGRFSGRQFSNSRSEMNVSTLELGDSALYLCASSHSRARLNYGYTFGSGTRLTVV.

The J gene is TRBJ2-3, the V gene TRBV27; tentatively, D is TRBD2 (6 bases). Trimming left V 4 bases short and J 7 bases short, with 15 bases between. CDR3 length: 14 residues. The V gene's germline CDR1 is MNHEY and CDR2 SMNVEV (reference sequence). The CDR3 here is CASSSRGVFNTQYF. The CDR3 DNA reads as TGTGCCAGCAGTTCCCGCGGGGTGTTTAATACGCAGTATTTT.

Concerning this clone itself: Sequence at one end of the junction differs from germline and may be a read error. The chain links TRBV7-9 to TRBJ1-2, with D perhaps TRBD1 (5 bases). In germline, CDR1 is SEHNR, CDR2 FQNEAQ (reference sequence). CDR3 length: 14 residues. The DNA of the CDR3 is TGTGCCAGCACCTTAGGTCAGGGAAGCGAGGGCTACACCTTC. Its translation: CASTLGQGSEGYTF. Supplemented by reference TRBV7-9 and TRBJ1-2, the full variable domain reads DTGVSQNPRHKITKRGQNVTFRCDPISEHNRLYWYRQTLGQGPEFLTYFQNEAQLEKSRLLSDRFSAERPKGSFSTLEIQRTEQGDSAMYLCASTLGQGSEGYTFGSGTRLTVV.

This chain joins TRBV2 and TRBJ1-1, with a possible D match to TRBD1 (5 bases). CDR1 and CDR2 from the germline V gene are SNHLY and FYNNEI. V was pared by 5 bases and J by 6 bases, with 10 bases between. The CDR3 spans 12 residues. The CDR3 loop reads CASSQDNPEAFF. CDR3 DNA: TGTGCCAGCAGTCAGGACAACCCTGAAGCTTTCTTT.

This clone was found once. The chain links TRBV19 to TRBJ2-1; the match to TRBD1 covers 9 bases. V dropped 6 bases and J dropped 6; count of bases not matched to a gene: 3. The CDR3 extends over 13 amino acids. Germline loops: CDR1 LNHDA, CDR2 SQIVND (reference sequence). The CDR3 here is CASRQGALNEQFF. CDR3 in DNA: TGTGCCAGTAGACAGGGGGCGCTCAATGAGCAGTTCTTC.

The gene calls are TRBV7-3 and TRBJ1-1; the match to TRBD1 covers 10 bases. Germline V gene sequence: CDR1 SGHTA, CDR2 FQGTGA. V lost 5 bases to trimming and J lost 8 bases; unmatched junction nucleotides: 5. This CDR3 is built from 13 residues. This chain's CDR3 is CASSRDRGAEAFF. The CDR3 DNA reads TGTGCCAGCAGCCGGGACAGGGGTGCAGAAGCTTTCTTT. Complete variable domain (other parts from reference TRBV7-3 and TRBJ1-1): GAGVSQTPSNKVTEKGKYVELRCDPISGHTALYWYRQSLGQGPEFLIYFQGTGAADDSGLPNDRFFAVRPEGSVSTLKIQRTERGDSAVYLCASSRDRGAEAFFGQGTRLTVV.

V gene TRBV27 combines with J gene TRBJ2-2, with 10 bases aligning to TRBD2. This CDR3 region has 15 residues. V gave up 8 bases and J gave up 5 bases; unmatched junction bases: 8. Germline loops: CDR1 MNHEY, CDR2 SMNVEV (reference sequence). The CDR3 protein is CASLPGLAATGELFF. DNA of the CDR3: TGTGCCAGCCTGCCCGGACTAGCGGCGACCGGGGAGCTGTTTTTT.

The gene calls are TRBV30 and TRBJ1-2; D is ambiguous. Germline-derived CDR1 and CDR2 are GTSNPN and SVGIG (reference sequence). The CDR3 sequence is 13 residues long. With 4 bases removed from V and 8 bases from J, the gap between germline ends came to 17 bases. The CDR3 spells CAWTAGPGGGYTF. The CDR3 DNA reads TGTGCCTGGACCGCCGGTCCAGGAGGCGGCTACACCTTC.